Listed below are T cell receptor beta chains from one sample, sequenced in a study of response to subunit inactivated influenza vaccine. In TCRdb, the RT-PCR reads were re-called with MiXCR into one record per CDR3 protein. The sample records around 750,000 distinct CDR3 sequences, approximately 21% being singletons. The sample was PBMCs from blood, taken around 5 days after vaccination. These receptors were obtained from a man aged 50 to 60 who received an inactivated influenza vaccine. CDR3s include the opening cysteine and the closing phenylalanine or tryptophan. A D gene is named only where the DNA matches it firmly. The size of a clone is reported for some rows only, either as once, few or many, or as a class for expanded clones.

V,D,J,size,CDR3,DNA
TRBV7-2,.,TRBJ1-5,.,CASSSTGTDGQPQHF,TGTGCCAGCAGCTCCACCGGGACCGACGGTCAGCCCCAGCATTTT
TRBV27,TRBD2,TRBJ2-4,.,CASRPTSGINIQYF,TGTGCCAGCAGACCGACTAGCGGGATCAACATTCAGTACTTC
TRBV3-1,.,TRBJ2-7,.,CASSPDRSHEQYF,TGTGCCAGCAGCCCTGACAGGTCCCACGAGCAGTACTTC
TRBV4-3,.,TRBJ1-6,.,CASSQGSGRASPLHF,TGCGCCAGCAGCCAAGGGTCAGGCAGGGCTTCCCCCCTCCACTTT
TRBV4-3,.,TRBJ2-1,.,CASTQGRAPRPHNEQFF,TGCGCCAGCACCCAAGGGAGAGCGCCGAGACCTCACAATGAGCAGTTCTTC
TRBV5-1,.,TRBJ1-2,.,CASSLWGNRDHGYTF,TGCGCCAGCAGCTTGTGGGGAAACAGGGACCATGGCTACACCTTC
TRBV4-2,.,TRBJ2-3,few,CASSQVRGTPGDGTDTQYF,TGTGCCAGCAGCCAAGTTCGCGGGACTCCAGGGGATGGCACAGATACGCAGTATTTT
TRBV7-9,.,TRBJ1-1,.,CASSFRYFTEAFF,TGTGCCAGCAGCTTTCGCTACTTCACGGAAGCTTTCTTT
TRBV9,TRBD2,TRBJ2-1,.,CASSAPGTSTSEQFF,TGTGCCAGCAGCGCCCCCGGGACTAGTACGTCTGAGCAGTTCTTC
TRBV10-3,TRBD2,TRBJ2-3,few,CAISGSGGPPDTQYF,TGTGCCATCAGTGGATCGGGGGGGCCCCCAGATACGCAGTATTTT
TRBV29-1,TRBD2,TRBJ2-2,many,CSVVTSGATGELFF,TGCAGCGTGGTCACTAGCGGGGCCACCGGGGAGCTGTTTTTT
TRBV10-2,.,TRBJ1-1,few,CASSENAGYGTEAFF,TGCGCCAGCAGTGAAAACGCAGGGTACGGCACTGAAGCTTTCTTT
TRBV12-3/TRBV12-4,TRBD1,TRBJ2-7,many,CASSGLGTGGTYEQYF,TGTGCCAGCAGTGGCCTTGGGACAGGGGGAACCTACGAGCAGTACTTC
TRBV5-4,.,TRBJ2-1,.,CASSRRAGGNEQFF,TGTGCCAGCAGCCGGCGTGCAGGAGGCAATGAGCAGTTCTTC
TRBV15,.,TRBJ2-3,few,CATSRSRVTTSTDTQYF,TGTGCCACCAGCAGATCCCGGGTCACTACTAGCACAGATACGCAGTATTTT
TRBV5-6,TRBD1,TRBJ2-7,.,CASGAYGTGGDEQYF,TGTGCCAGCGGAGCTTACGGGACAGGGGGCGACGAGCAGTACTTC
TRBV27,.,TRBJ1-2,few,CATQFREGGDYGYTF,TGTGCCACCCAGTTCAGGGAAGGTGGCGACTATGGCTACACCTTC
TRBV4-2,TRBD1,TRBJ2-5,many,CASSARQGDQETQYF,TGTGCCAGCAGCGCGAGACAGGGGGATCAAGAGACCCAGTACTTC
TRBV5-5,.,TRBJ2-7,few,CATRESSSYEQYF,TGTGCCACCCGAGAGAGCAGCTCCTACGAGCAGTACTTC
TRBV7-2,TRBD2,TRBJ2-1,few,CASSSDRGGYNEQFF,TGTGCCAGCAGTTCGGATCGGGGGGGTTACAATGAGCAGTTCTTC
TRBV6-2/TRBV6-3,.,TRBJ1-6,.,CASRDANNSPLHF,TGTGCCAGCCGGGACGCAAATAATTCACCCCTCCACTTT
TRBV27,.,TRBJ2-6,.,CASSLNSRDTLLAANVLTF,TGTGCCAGCAGTTTAAACTCCCGGGACACCCTGCTTGCGGCCAACGTCCTGACTTTC
TRBV5-1,.,TRBJ2-5,few,CASTPGWQGPQETQYF,TGCGCCAGCACCCCGGGATGGCAGGGACCTCAAGAGACCCAGTACTTC
TRBV7-9,.,TRBJ1-6,.,CASSPQGSGVSPLHF,TGTGCCAGCAGCCCCCAGGGCAGCGGGGTGTCACCCCTCCACTTT
TRBV12-3/TRBV12-4,TRBD1,TRBJ1-1,.,CASNKQGAYTEAFF,TGTGCCAGCAACAAACAGGGGGCCTACACTGAAGCTTTCTTT
TRBV7-2,TRBD2,TRBJ2-5,.,CASSSLAGFQETQYF,TGTGCCAGCAGCTCCCTAGCGGGCTTCCAAGAGACCCAGTACTTC
TRBV10-3,.,TRBJ2-1,.,CAISESGASYNEQFF,TGTGCCATCAGTGAGTCAGGGGCGTCCTACAATGAGCAGTTCTTC
TRBV29-1,.,TRBJ2-5,.,CSAYIARQLETQYF,TGCAGCGCTTACATCGCTAGACAATTAGAGACCCAGTACTTC
TRBV5-1,TRBD1,TRBJ2-2,.,CASSFALDRQNTGELFF,TGCGCCAGCAGCTTCGCTCTGGACAGGCAGAACACCGGGGAGCTGTTTTTT
TRBV12-3/TRBV12-4,.,TRBJ2-7,.,CASRENEQGLYEQYF,TGTGCCAGCAGAGAGAACGAACAGGGCCTCTACGAGCAGTACTTC
TRBV4-3,TRBD1,TRBJ2-7,many,CASSQGTGNYEQYF,TGTGCCAGCTCGCAGGGGACAGGGAACTACGAGCAGTACTTC
TRBV20-1,TRBD1,TRBJ2-7,many,CSARRTGGGYEQYF,TGCAGTGCTAGAAGGACAGGGGGAGGATACGAGCAGTACTTC
TRBV7-2,TRBD2,TRBJ2-3,.,CASSFEWGLTDTQYF,TGTGCCAGCAGCTTTGAATGGGGACTAACAGATACGCAGTATTTT
TRBV24-1,.,TRBJ2-7,.,CATREIILTRTSEQYF,TGTGCCACCAGAGAAATAATCCTTACCCGGACCTCTGAGCAGTACTTC
TRBV4-2,.,TRBJ2-7,.,CASSQDLTVQSYEQYF,TGTGCCAGCAGCCAAGATCTGACGGTCCAATCCTACGAGCAGTACTTC
TRBV28,.,TRBJ2-7,.,CASSLNMRLGSYEQYF,TGTGCCAGCAGTTTAAATATGAGACTAGGCTCCTACGAGCAGTACTTC
TRBV5-1,.,TRBJ1-1,few,CASSTLGHYPDTEAFF,TGCGCCAGCAGCACTTTGGGGCATTATCCGGACACTGAAGCTTTCTTT